The source of this T cell receptor (beta chain) is a study of blood T cell repertoires in COVID-19. Across the whole study: Samples of COVID-19 (acute and convalescent) were obtained from the United States, Italy and Spain. PBMCs, B-cell-depleted T cells, or T cells were the source of the cDNA or gDNA that made up the material.

This clone was picked up a small number of times. Authors' data handling: How many nucleated cells were present was estimated from reference gene primer amplification. Sequencing was performed with immunoSEQ multiplex PCR; in TCRdb, only in-frame clones are kept and a portion is missing. V and J calls and clone size are as listed in that table; D and trimming were resolved from the DNA. The sample gives around 270,000 clones, around 87% of which show up once; about 2.5% is in the top ten. V lost 0 bases and J lost 4, with 15 bases in between. Per germline, CDR1 LGHNA and CDR2 YSLEER. The CDR3 extends over 16 amino acids.

The chain links TRBV4-3 to TRBJ2-5; D is perhaps TRBD1 (6 bases). The sequence derives from a woman in her 50s with acute or convalescent COVID-19. Sample: peripheral blood. The chain's CDR3 is CASSQDLGTTGETQYF. The CDR3 DNA reads as TGCGCCAGCAGCCAAGATTTAGGGACAACGGGAGAGACCCAGTACTTC.